Below are 10 T cell receptor beta chains sequenced from a single sample in a study of T-cell reconstitution after alpha-beta-depleted transplantation in children. Using unique molecular identifiers, the investigators prepared the TCRbeta library. TCRdb reprocessed the PCR reads with MiXCR, giving one entry per CDR3 protein. Seen here are about 460,000 distinct CDR3 sequences, about an eighth observed once, and the top ten hold less than 15%. The material was PBMCs, mostly from graft donor cells, obtained 180 days after TCRalphabeta/CD19-depleted stem cell transplant. The receptors come from a female patient younger than 10 who had a stem cell transplant for aplastic anemia, so the T cells may come from the graft donor.

This clonotype showed up many times. The V gene is TRBV12-3 or TRBV12-4, the J gene TRBJ1-5; D remains unclear. Deletions cut 3 bases from V and 6 bases from J, with 21 bases between. The CDR3 has 17 residues. The CDR3 coding sequence is TGTGCCAGCAGTTTTTTGGGCATTGAAGGGCCGCCTCAGCCCCAGCATTTT. Its translation is CASSFLGIEGPPQPQHF.

This clonotype was observed a handful of times. The chain joins TRBV6-2 or TRBV6-3 to TRBJ1-5; D possibly corresponds to TRBD1 (5 bases). V dropped 3 bases and J dropped 4 bases, with 13 bases sitting between them. This CDR3 has 15 amino acids. Per germline, CDR1 MNHEY and CDR2 SVGEGT. CDR3 DNA sequence: TGTGCCAGCAGTTATATCGGCAGGGCTAATCAGCCCCAGCATTTT. It is translated as CASSYIGRANQPQHF.

The V and J genes are TRBV14 and TRBJ1-1, with a weak D call TRBD1 (5 bases). V was shortened by 0 bases and J by 1 base, with 15 bases between the two germline ends. This CDR3 spans 17 amino acids. Germline V gene data show CDR1 as SGHDN and CDR2 as FVKESK. CDR3 DNA: TGTGCCAGCAGCCAAGATCGCGGCAGACAGCGGAACACTGAAGCTTTCTTT. The encoded protein is CASSQDRGRQRNTEAFF.

The sample holds a few counts of this clonotype. The chain joins TRBV3-1 to TRBJ2-1; no definite D call. The CDR3 extends over 13 amino acids. Germline lookup yields CDR1 LGHDT and CDR2 YNNKEL (reference sequence). V gave up 0 bases and J gave up 10 bases, with 10 bases separating them. CDR3: CASSQESRREQFF. CDR3 DNA: TGTGCCAGCAGCCAAGAATCGCGACGCGAGCAGTTCTTC.

This clonotype was picked up a small number of times. As DNA, the CDR3 is TGCAGTGCGCCGAGGGCGGGCGTCACAGATACGCAGTATTTT. Its translation: CSAPRAGVTDTQYF. J is TRBJ2-3 and V is TRBV20-1; the D gene is possibly TRBD2 (5 bases). Germline assignment: CDR1 DFQATT and CDR2 SNEGSKA (reference sequence). CDR3 size: 14 residues. The V end lost 6 bases, the J end lost 2 bases, and 15 bases lay between the germline ends.

This clonotype has only a few counts. V and J are TRBV6-6 and TRBJ2-1; no reliable D call. The CDR3 is 12 residues long. Germline V gene data show CDR1 as MNHNY and CDR2 as SVGAGI (reference sequence). Trimming took off 2 bases at V and 10 bases at J, with 9 bases between the two ends. The CDR3: CASSYRTPEQFF. The CDR3 coding sequence is TGTGCCAGCAGTTACCGGACGCCCGAGCAGTTCTTC.

The chain couples TRBV3-1 to TRBJ1-1, with TRBD1 matching 7 bases. J lost 6 bases, V lost 4 bases, and 5 bases had no gene match. The CDR3 spans 13 residues. Germline V gene data show CDR1 as LGHDT and CDR2 as YNNKEL (reference sequence). CDR3 bases: TGTGCCAGCAGCCGACAGGGAGGGGCTGAAGCTTTCTTT. As protein: CASSRQGGAEAFF.

V usage is TRBV20-1 and J usage is TRBJ1-2; no reliable D call. The V end lost 3 bases, the J end lost 4 bases, and 12 bases lay between the germline ends. Germline V gives CDR1 DFQATT, CDR2 SNEGSKA (reference sequence). The CDR3 consists of 13 residues. DNA of the CDR3: TGCAGTGCTAGGGACGGAAATACCTATGGCTACACCTTC. Its translation: CSARDGNTYGYTF.

The rearrangement links TRBV19 to TRBJ2-1; TRBD2 might be the D (6 bases). Germline lookup yields CDR1 LNHDA and CDR2 SQIVND (reference sequence). The CDR3 length is 15 residues. With 4 bases removed from V and 9 bases from J, the gap between germline ends came to 19 bases. The CDR3 spells CASSTPFGRGIEQFF. CDR3 coding DNA: TGTGCCAGTAGTACCCCCTTCGGGAGAGGGATTGAGCAGTTCTTC.

In this sample, this clonotype turned up many times. V and J are TRBV28 and TRBJ2-7; 8 bases fit TRBD2. This CDR3 spans 15 amino acids. Germline CDR1 is MDHEN and CDR2 is SYDVKM. Trimming took 8 bases from V and 6 from J; bases not matched to a gene: 15. The DNA for the CDR3 is TGTGCCAGCCTGGCGAGCGGGAGAAATAGGGGCGAGCAGTACTTC. It is translated as CASLASGRNRGEQYF.